This T cell receptor (beta chain) was sequenced in a study of CD8+ T cells in alopecia areata. Study-wide findings and caveats: Clonality exceeded that of normal scalp in lesional scalp, most notably in alopecia totalis/universalis. TCR sharing was clearer in mice than between patients, perhaps partly owing to patient HLA diversity.

Points on this clone: Its specificity is not known.

Germline V gene lookup returns CDR1 MGHRA and CDR2 YSYEKL. Trimming took off 0 bases at V and 3 bases at J, with 11 bases between the two ends. The CDR3 is 16 residues long. cDNA prepared by RNA extraction and subsequent reverse transcription served as the template for sequencing. Sequencing was performed with immunoSEQ multiplex PCR; in TCRdb, only in-frame clones are kept and a portion is missing. Of about 130,000 clones listed, around 60% are singletons. The sequences come from CD4+ T cells sorted from blood, collected at week 0. This receptor was identified in a human donor with alopecia areata. V usage is TRBV4-1 and J usage is TRBJ2-2; D may be TRBD2 (5 bases). The CDR3 loop reads CASSQDWASHTGELFF. The CDR3 bases are TGCGCCAGCAGCCAAGATTGGGCTAGCCACACCGGGGAGCTGTTTTTT.